One TCR beta chain is described in this entry. Its antigen remains unidentified. Clones were sequenced by immunoSEQ multiplex PCR, and TCRdb holds only the in-frame ones, with some missing. The sample consists of under 65,000 clones, roughly nine tenths of them appearing once. This record belongs to a study of cytomegalovirus exposure and HLA in healthy donors. Study-level information: The roughly 120 validation repertoires used the same platform as the roughly 670 first-cohort repertoires (as reported by a later analysis). Study outcomes and limitations: In the 95 to 150 validation repertoires, a later analysis found that first-cohort TCR clusters tended to co-occur. High specificity and sensitivity for cytomegalovirus status were reported for the classifier. Cytomegalovirus-associated status was assigned to roughly 160 TCR beta chains.

What was sequenced was PBMCs. The sequence came from a woman under 30 in good health and CMV-seropositive.

CDR3 region: CASSLEGLAAAYNEQFF. The CDR3 DNA sequence: TGCGCCAGCAGCTTGGAGGGACTAGCGGCGGCCTACAATGAGCAGTTCTTC. V is TRBV5-1 and J is TRBJ2-1; 11 positions agree with TRBD2. Germline V gene lookup returns CDR1 SGHRS and CDR2 YFSETQ. The CDR3 has 17 amino acids. V trimming: 0 bases; J trimming: 2 bases; junction bases outside the gene matches: 4.